This is a list of T cell receptor beta chains from one sample in a study of beta chain features in type 1 diabetes. This table comes from immunoSEQ multiplex PCR, and its TCRdb copy is limited to in-frame clones, with some not included. The sample includes about 350,000 clones, around a fifth seen only once; the top ten take under 0.05%. Sequenced input: naive CD4+ T cells from blood. The origin of the receptors is a woman aged 18-29 years in good health. The CDR3 runs from the conserved cysteine through the conserved F or W. D genes are given only for firm matches. Clone sizes are given selectively: once, few, many, or a class where the clone is expanded.

once	TRBV6-6	NA	TRBJ2-4	TGTGCCAGCTCCCGGGACATTCTAGCCAAAAACATTCAGTACTTC	CASSRDILAKNIQYF
NA	TRBV4-2	NA	TRBJ1-2	TGTGCCAGCCGGACAGTCGGTGGTGGCTATGGCTACACCTTC	CASRTVGGGYGYTF
NA	TRBV7-2	TRBD2	TRBJ2-1	TGTGCCAGCAGCCCAGAGGTGACTAGCGGGTTTTACAATGAGCAGTTCTTC	CASSPEVTSGFYNEQFF
NA	TRBV5-1	TRBD2	TRBJ2-1	TGCGCCAGCAGTCGGGCTAGCGGGACCCCCTCCTACAATGAGCAGTTCTTC	CASSRASGTPSYNEQFF
NA	TRBV5-1	NA	TRBJ2-1	TGCGCCAGCAGCCCTCTCTCCTATGAGCAGTTCTTC	CASSPLSYEQFF
NA	TRBV30	NA	TRBJ1-5	TGTGCCTGGAGTGTGACATACAATCAGCCCCAGCATTTT	CAWSVTYNQPQHF
NA	TRBV5-1	NA	TRBJ2-7	TGCGCCAGCAGCTTGGGGGGACTTCCCTCCTACGAGCAGTACTTC	CASSLGGLPSYEQYF
few	TRBV7-9	NA	TRBJ1-1	TGTGCCAGCAGCTTAATGGAGGACACTGAAGCTTTCTTT	CASSLMEDTEAFF
NA	TRBV18	NA	TRBJ1-2	TGTGCCAGCTCACTCCGGGACTTAAGGGGCCTCTATGGCTACACCTTC	CASSLRDLRGLYGYTF
NA	TRBV19	TRBD2	TRBJ2-7	TGTGCCAGCAGGCTAGCGGGACACTACGAGCAGTACTTC	CASRLAGHYEQYF
few	TRBV29-1	TRBD2	TRBJ2-7	TGCAGCGGTGCTAGCGGGGGGGGGCTTTTCGACGAGCAGTACTTC	CSGASGGGLFDEQYF
few	TRBV7-9	NA	TRBJ2-6	TGTGCCAGCAGCTCGGTACCTGGGGCCAACGTCCTGACTTTC	CASSSVPGANVLTF
few	TRBV7-2	NA	TRBJ2-4	TGTGCCAGCAGCCAAGACAGTCTCAACATTCAGTACTTC	CASSQDSLNIQYF
few	TRBV29-1	NA	TRBJ1-5	TGCAGCGTCGCGACAGATAATAGCAATCAGCCCCAGCATTTT	CSVATDNSNQPQHF
NA	TRBV18	TRBD1	TRBJ1-5	TGTGCCAGCTCACCTCAAACAGGGGGCGTCAATCAGCCCCAGCATTTT	CASSPQTGGVNQPQHF
NA	TRBV29-1	TRBD2	TRBJ2-3	TGCAGCGTTAAGGTGCCGATTAGCGGGACCTATACGCAGTATTTT	CSVKVPISGTYTQYF
few	TRBV29-1	NA	TRBJ2-2	TGCAGCGCGGAGGGATTGAACACCGGGGAGCTGTTTTTT	CSAEGLNTGELFF
NA	TRBV2	TRBD2	TRBJ2-1	TGTGCCAGCAGACGGACTAGCGGGGGAGTGAACAATGAGCAGTTCTTC	CASRRTSGGVNNEQFF
NA	TRBV29-1	TRBD2	TRBJ2-5	TGCAGCGTTGACCTCCTAGCGGATGGTAATATGTACCAAGAGACCCAGTACTTC	CSVDLLADGNMYQETQYF
few	TRBV9	TRBD2	TRBJ2-1	TGTGCCAGCAGCGCCGGCGGCGGGGGGGTTAATGAGCAGTTCTTC	CASSAGGGGVNEQFF
NA	TRBV7-9	TRBD1	TRBJ1-2	TGTGCCAGCAGCTTAGAGGCAGGGGGTGGCTACACCTTC	CASSLEAGGGYTF
NA	TRBV7-2	NA	TRBJ2-7	TGTGCCAGCAGCTTAGCAGCCCTCTCCTACGAGCAGTACTTC	CASSLAALSYEQYF
few	TRBV19	TRBD1	TRBJ1-2	TGTGCCAGTAGTAAAGGGGGCAGCTATGGCTACACCTTC	CASSKGGSYGYTF
NA	TRBV19	TRBD2	TRBJ2-1	TGTGCCAGTACCCCGGGAGGGTGGTCCTACAATGAGCAGTTCTTC	CASTPGGWSYNEQFF
NA	TRBV2	NA	TRBJ1-1	TGTGCCAGCAGAGCCCCCCGGGGAGAAGAAGCTTTCTTT	CASRAPRGEEAFF
few	TRBV18	TRBD1	TRBJ1-6	TGTGCCAGCTCAGTACAGGGGGCCTGGTCACCCCTCCACTTT	CASSVQGAWSPLHF
few	TRBV29-1	NA	TRBJ1-5	TGCAGCGTTGAGGGAGACAATCAGCCCCAGCATTTT	CSVEGDNQPQHF
NA	TRBV9	NA	TRBJ1-6	TGTGCCAGCAGCGTAGATGAGAATTCACCCCTCCACTTT	CASSVDENSPLHF
few	TRBV29-1	TRBD2	TRBJ2-5	TGCAGCCACCGACCGGGACTAGCAGAGACCCAGTACTTC	CSHRPGLAETQYF
NA	TRBV30	NA	TRBJ2-2	TGTGCCTGGGATTTAAAGACTGGGGCAAGGACCGGGGAGCTGTTTTTT	CAWDLKTGARTGELFF
few	TRBV4-2	TRBD1	TRBJ2-5	TGTGCCAGCAGCCAAAGGGACAGGGGGTCGGAGACCCAGTACTTC	CASSQRDRGSETQYF
few	TRBV19	NA	TRBJ2-7	TGTGCCAGTAGTTCGACAGTGACGACCTACGAGCAGTACTTC	CASSSTVTTYEQYF